This passage covers 2 T cell receptor beta chains from one sample sequenced in a study of shared clonotypes between healthy human individuals. Produced via immunoSEQ multiplex PCR; TCRdb's table is partial and in-frame only. The table has under 1,900,000 clones, approximately 98.5% seen once. Sequenced sample: naive CD4+ T cells sorted from blood. Subset specified: CD45RA+ positively selected. These receptors all come from a man younger than 40 in good health.

The chain joins TRBV5-8 to TRBJ2-7; D perhaps matches TRBD2 (5 bases). Germline CDR1 and CDR2: SGHTS and YDEGEE. This CDR3 has 14 residues. V gave up 4 bases and J gave up 0 bases, with 11 bases separating them. CDR3 region: CASSRQRSSYEQYF. The CDR3 coding sequence is TGTGCCAGCAGCCGCCAGCGGAGCTCCTACGAGCAGTACTTC.

The chain links TRBV7-9 to TRBJ2-7, with 7 positions matching TRBD1. Trimming cost V 5 bases and J 2 bases; bases outside gene matches: 9. Germline CDR1 and CDR2: SEHNR and FQNEAQ (reference sequence). The CDR3 length is 15 residues. The CDR3: CASSIPGTEPYEQYF. DNA for the CDR3: TGTGCCAGCAGCATACCAGGGACAGAGCCCTACGAGCAGTACTTC.